This TCR beta chain was recorded in a study of cytomegalovirus exposure and HLA in healthy donors. Study-level points and caveats: The authors enumerated over 150 TCR beta chains as linked to cytomegalovirus. Researchers reported that a few CMV-associated chains were confirmed in vitro as CMV antigen-specific. Relative to equally common others, HLA-associated TCR beta chains showed greater clonal expansion in a later analysis.

Only a few counts were recorded for this clone. Its antigen is as yet unknown. CDR1 is MGHRA and CDR2 is YSYEKL in the germline V gene. V was pared by 0 bases and J by 9 bases, with 12 bases between. The CDR3 has 14 amino acids. The PCR was carried out with 60 Vbeta primers and 13 Jbeta primers. In the original workflow: Later, about 80 million unique TCR beta chains were counted in an analysis, and 10 million to 12 million of them were shared. The method was immunoSEQ multiplex PCR; TCRdb's version includes in-frame clones alone and lacks a portion of them. From that table come the V and J calls and clone size; the DNA was used to work out D and trimming. Among roughly 100,000 clones listed, approximately 77% were seen once.

This chain links TRBV4-1 with TRBJ1-5; no reliable D call. The clonotype comes from a woman aged 40 to 50 in good health and CMV-seronegative. Sequenced material: PBMCs. The DNA for the CDR3 is TGCGCCAGCAGCCAAGACACGGCGGGTCCGCCCCAGCATTTT. Protein product: CASSQDTAGPPQHF.